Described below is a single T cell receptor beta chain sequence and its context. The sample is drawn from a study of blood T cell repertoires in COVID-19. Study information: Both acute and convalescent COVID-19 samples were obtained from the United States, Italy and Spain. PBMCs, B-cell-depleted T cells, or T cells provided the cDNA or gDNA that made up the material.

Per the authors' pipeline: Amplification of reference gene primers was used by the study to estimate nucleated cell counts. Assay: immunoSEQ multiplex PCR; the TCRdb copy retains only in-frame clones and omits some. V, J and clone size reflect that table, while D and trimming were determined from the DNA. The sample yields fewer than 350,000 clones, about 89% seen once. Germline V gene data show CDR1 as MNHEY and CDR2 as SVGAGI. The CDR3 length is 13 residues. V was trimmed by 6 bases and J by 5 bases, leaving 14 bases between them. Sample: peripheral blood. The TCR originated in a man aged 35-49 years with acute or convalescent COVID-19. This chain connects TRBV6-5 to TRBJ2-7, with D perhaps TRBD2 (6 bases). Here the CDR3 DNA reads TGTGCCAGCAGCCTCGACGGGACTGACGAGCAGTACTTC. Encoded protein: CASSLDGTDEQYF.